These 14 T cell receptor beta chains were sequenced from one sample in a study of blood T cell repertoires in COVID-19. Using immunoSEQ multiplex PCR, the repertoire was profiled, and TCRdb retains in-frame clones only, with some absent. The table includes some 250,000 clones, roughly 91% detected once. The sample taken for sequencing was peripheral blood. The source of these receptors is a woman in her thirties or forties who had recovered from COVID-19.

The rearrangement uses TRBV6-5 and TRBJ2-7; D possibly corresponds to TRBD2 (6 bases). Germline V lookup: CDR1 MNHEY, CDR2 SVGAGI. Trimming took 6 bases from V and 9 from J, leaving 12 bases between them. The CDR3 length is 11 residues. The CDR3 protein is CASSRAGLQYF. The CDR3 nucleotides read TGTGCCAGCAGCAGGGCGGGGTTGCAGTACTTC.

V and J are TRBV10-3 and TRBJ1-5, with 7 bases fitting TRBD1. V dropped 3 bases and J dropped 6; count of bases not matched to a gene: 5. Germline CDR1 is ENHRY and CDR2 is SYGVKD. The CDR3 is 14 amino acids. CDR3 sequence: CAISEHRGLQPQHF. The CDR3 nucleotides read TGTGCCATCAGTGAACACAGGGGACTTCAGCCCCAGCATTTT.

The chain uses TRBV21-1 and TRBJ1-2; the table's TRBD1 call for D was not verified on the DNA. TRBV21-1 is a pseudogene locus. This CDR3 is 13 amino acids long. The CDR3 region is CASSPFGAYGYTF. For the CDR3, the DNA is TGTGCCAGCAGCCCCTTTGGGGCCTATGGCTACACCTTC.

The chain is built from TRBV29-1 and TRBJ2-2; TRBD1 matches at 9 bases. The germline CDR1 and CDR2 sequences are SQVTM and ANQGSEA. CDR3 length equals 17 residues. Trimming took 4 bases from V and 3 from J; bases not matched to a gene: 12. CDR3 loop: CSVGGGRWTGDTGELFF. The CDR3 DNA is TGCAGCGTTGGAGGGGGCCGGTGGACAGGGGACACCGGGGAGCTGTTTTTT.

This clone is a singleton in its sample. The V and J genes are TRBV29-1 and TRBJ2-7, with D tentatively TRBD2 (7 bases). Germline CDR1 reads SQVTM; CDR2 reads ANQGSEA. This CDR3 is 12 amino acids long. Trimming removed 4 bases from V and 2 bases from J, with 9 bases in between. The CDR3 here is CSVVRGPYEQYF. In DNA form, the CDR3 reads TGCAGCGTTGTGCGGGGGCCCTACGAGCAGTACTTC.

The chain couples TRBV19 to TRBJ1-2; the match to TRBD1 covers 8 bases. CDR1 and CDR2 (germline): LNHDA, SQIVND (reference sequence). V lost 6 bases to trimming and J lost 3 bases; unmatched junction nucleotides: 6. The length of the CDR3 is 14 residues. The CDR3 sequence: CASRMDRAHYGYTF. The DNA for the CDR3 is TGTGCCAGTAGGATGGACAGGGCACACTATGGCTACACCTTC.

CDR3 coding DNA: TGTGCCAGCAGGGGGCCCCCGGCTTACCAAGAGACCCAGTACTTC. Protein product: CASRGPPAYQETQYF. This chain uses TRBV2 with TRBJ2-5, with D maybe TRBD1 (5 bases). Germline V gene lookup returns CDR1 SNHLY and CDR2 FYNNEI. This CDR3 comprises 15 residues. The V end was cut by 6 bases, the J end by 0 bases, with 14 bases between.

The J gene is TRBJ2-1, the V gene TRBV15; 7 bases fit TRBD2. Germline CDR1 is LNHNV and CDR2 is YYDKDF (reference sequence). Losses at the gene ends were 1 base for V and 5 bases for J; bases not matched to a gene: 11. The CDR3 sequence is 17 residues long. CDR3 sequence (DNA): TGTGCCACCAGCAGAGTCCCCGGGGCTAGCGGACACAATGAGCAGTTCTTC. Amino acids: CATSRVPGASGHNEQFF.

V and J are TRBV10-3 and TRBJ2-1; D might be TRBD2 (6 bases). In germline, CDR1 is ENHRY, CDR2 SYGVKD. The ends were cut back, 6 bases at V and 5 bases at J, with 14 bases in the middle. The CDR3 runs to 14 residues. For the CDR3, the DNA is TGTGCCATCAGCCCGACTAGGGGAGACAATGAGCAGTTCTTC. Translation: CAISPTRGDNEQFF.

The chain carries TRBV7-9 and TRBJ2-5; TRBD2 matches at 12 bases. The germline V gene encodes CDR1 SEHNR and CDR2 FQNEAQ (reference sequence). V lost 4 bases to trimming and J lost 3 bases; unmatched junction nucleotides: 0. CDR3 length equals 14 residues. CDR3 DNA sequence: TGTGCCAGCAGCTGGACTAGCGGGAAAGAGACCCAGTACTTC. This translates into CASSWTSGKETQYF.

The rearrangement links TRBV19 to TRBJ2-3, with TRBD2 matching 13 bases. Trimming removed 7 bases from V and 0 bases from J; junction bases left unmatched: 7. The CDR3 loop spans 17 amino acids. Germline V gene sequence: CDR1 LNHDA, CDR2 SQIVND (reference sequence). CDR3 region: CASTVGTSGTSTDTQYF. The DNA of the CDR3 is TGTGCCAGTACCGTGGGGACTAGCGGGACTAGCACAGATACGCAGTATTTT.

The chain is built from TRBV5-1 and TRBJ1-1, with D uncertain. CDR1 and CDR2 (germline): SGHRS, YFSETQ. The CDR3 sequence is 13 residues long. Deletions cut 6 bases from V and 1 base from J, with 10 bases between. CDR3 loop: CASMGTPNTEAFF. Here the CDR3 DNA reads TGCGCCAGCATGGGCACCCCGAACACTGAAGCTTTCTTT.

The V and J genes are TRBV12-5 and TRBJ2-2; D is unresolved. The germline gives CDR1 LGHNT, CDR2 FRNRAP. With 0 bases removed from V and 2 bases from J, the gap between germline ends came to 4 bases. CDR3 length: 14 amino acids. The CDR3 loop reads CASGLVPNTGELFF. CDR3 coding DNA: TGTGCTAGTGGTTTGGTCCCTAACACCGGGGAGCTGTTTTTT.

V usage is TRBV21-1 and J usage is TRBJ2-3; the listed D gene, TRBD2, was not tested against the DNA. TRBV21-1 is listed as a pseudogene. This CDR3 spans 16 amino acids. CDR3 in DNA: TGTGCCAGCCCGGGCGGGACTGACCCTAGCACAGATACGCAGTATTTT. Translation: CASPGGTDPSTDTQYF.